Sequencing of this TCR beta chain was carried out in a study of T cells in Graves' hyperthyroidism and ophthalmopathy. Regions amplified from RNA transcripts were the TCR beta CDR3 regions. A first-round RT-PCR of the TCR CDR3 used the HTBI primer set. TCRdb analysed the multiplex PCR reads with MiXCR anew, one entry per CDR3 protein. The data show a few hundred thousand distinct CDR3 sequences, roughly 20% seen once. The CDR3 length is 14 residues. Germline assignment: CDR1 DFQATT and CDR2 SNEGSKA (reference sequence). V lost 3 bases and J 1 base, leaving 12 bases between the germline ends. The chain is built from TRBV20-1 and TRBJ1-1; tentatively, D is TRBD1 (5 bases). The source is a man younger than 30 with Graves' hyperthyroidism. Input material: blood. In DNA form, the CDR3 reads TGCAGTGCTAGGGGGGTTACGGGGAACACTGAAGCTTTCTTT. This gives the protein CSARGVTGNTEAFF.